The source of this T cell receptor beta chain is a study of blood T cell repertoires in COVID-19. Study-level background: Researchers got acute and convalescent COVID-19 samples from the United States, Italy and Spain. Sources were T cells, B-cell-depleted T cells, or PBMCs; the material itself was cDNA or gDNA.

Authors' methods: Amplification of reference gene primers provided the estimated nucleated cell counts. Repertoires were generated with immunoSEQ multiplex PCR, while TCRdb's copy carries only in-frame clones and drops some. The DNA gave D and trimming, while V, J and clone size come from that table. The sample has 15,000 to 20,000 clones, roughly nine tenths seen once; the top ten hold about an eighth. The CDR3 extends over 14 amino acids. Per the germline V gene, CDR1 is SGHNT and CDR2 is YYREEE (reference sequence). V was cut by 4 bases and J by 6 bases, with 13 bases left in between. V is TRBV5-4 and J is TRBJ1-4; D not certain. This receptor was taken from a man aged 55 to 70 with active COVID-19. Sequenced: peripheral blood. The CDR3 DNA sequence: TGTGCCAGCAGCCTCCGGCTGGGAGATGAAAAACTGTTTTTT. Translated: CASSLRLGDEKLFF.